This T cell receptor (beta chain) comes out of a study of lymphopenia after photon versus proton radiotherapy. Profiled with immunoSEQ multiplex PCR; TCRdb holds only in-frame clones, not every one. The data show fewer than 20,000 clones, 75% to 90% seen once. V lost 4 bases and J lost 4; bases outside the gene matches: 10. Germline-derived CDR1 and CDR2 are LGHNA and YNFKEQ. The CDR3 sequence is 16 residues long. J is TRBJ2-1 and V is TRBV4-2; TRBD2 agrees at 7 bases. This TCR was sampled from an older man with pancreatic cancer. Material: peripheral blood, obtained from a patient treated with proton-based radiotherapy. CDR3 residues: CASSPTTRGVYNEQFF. In DNA, the CDR3 is TGTGCCAGCAGCCCCACGACTCGGGGGGTTTACAATGAGCAGTTCTTC.